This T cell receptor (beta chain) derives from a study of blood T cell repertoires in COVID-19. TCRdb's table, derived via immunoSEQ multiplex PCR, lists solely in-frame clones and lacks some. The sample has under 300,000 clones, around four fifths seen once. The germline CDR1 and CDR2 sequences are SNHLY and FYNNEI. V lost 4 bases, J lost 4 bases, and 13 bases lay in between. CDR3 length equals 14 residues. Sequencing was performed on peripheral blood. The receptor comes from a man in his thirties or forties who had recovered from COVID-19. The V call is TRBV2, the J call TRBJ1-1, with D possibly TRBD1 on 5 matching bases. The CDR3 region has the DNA TGTGCCAGCAGTGTGAAACAGGAGGGCACTGAAGCTTTCTTT. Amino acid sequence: CASSVKQEGTEAFF.